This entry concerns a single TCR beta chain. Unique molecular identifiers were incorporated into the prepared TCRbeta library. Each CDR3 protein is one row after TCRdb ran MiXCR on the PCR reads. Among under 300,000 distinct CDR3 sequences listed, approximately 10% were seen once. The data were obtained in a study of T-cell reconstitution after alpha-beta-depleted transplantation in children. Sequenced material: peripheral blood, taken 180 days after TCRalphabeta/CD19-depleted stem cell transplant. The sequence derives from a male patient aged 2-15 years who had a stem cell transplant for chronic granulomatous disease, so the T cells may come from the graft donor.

The CDR3 protein is CASSHKPGLGPYEQYF. CDR3 DNA sequence: TGTGCCAGCAGTCATAAACCGGGACTGGGGCCCTACGAGCAGTACTTC. The chain joins TRBV28 to TRBJ2-7, with D tentatively TRBD2 (6 bases). From germline, CDR1 is MDHEN and CDR2 SYDVKM. Trimming took off 5 bases at V and 2 bases at J, with 19 bases between the two ends. This CDR3 contains 16 residues.